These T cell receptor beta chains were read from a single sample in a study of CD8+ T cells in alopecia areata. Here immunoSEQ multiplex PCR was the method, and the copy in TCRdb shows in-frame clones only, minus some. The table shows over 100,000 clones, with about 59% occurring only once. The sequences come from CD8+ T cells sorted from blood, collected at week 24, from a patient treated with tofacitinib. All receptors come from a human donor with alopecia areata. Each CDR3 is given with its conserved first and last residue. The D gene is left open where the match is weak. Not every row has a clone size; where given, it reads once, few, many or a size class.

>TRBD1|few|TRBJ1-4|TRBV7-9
CASSARQGIEEKLFF
TGTGCCAGCAGCGCACGACAGGGGATCGAAGAAAAACTGTTTTTT
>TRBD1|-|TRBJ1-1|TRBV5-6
CASSLGSGTGGTEAFF
TGTGCCAGCAGCTTGGGCTCTGGGACAGGGGGGACTGAAGCTTTCTTT
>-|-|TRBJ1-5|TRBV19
CASSIEGNQPQHF
TGTGCCAGTAGTATAGAGGGCAATCAGCCCCAGCATTTT
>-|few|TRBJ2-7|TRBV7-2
CASSFEPSYEQYF
TGTGCCAGCAGCTTCGAGCCGTCCTACGAGCAGTACTTC
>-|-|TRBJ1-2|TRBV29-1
CSALHDYGYTF
TGCAGCGCCCTGCACGACTATGGCTACACCTTC
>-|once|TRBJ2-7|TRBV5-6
CASSSSTEVYEQYF
TGTGCCAGCAGTTCGTCGACGGAAGTTTACGAGCAGTACTTC
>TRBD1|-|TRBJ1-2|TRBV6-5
CASSYLGQGYGYTF
TGTGCCAGCAGTTACTTAGGACAGGGGTATGGCTACACCTTC
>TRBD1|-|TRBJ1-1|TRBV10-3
CAITRTGSNTEAFF
TGTGCCATCACCAGGACAGGGTCGAACACTGAAGCTTTCTTT
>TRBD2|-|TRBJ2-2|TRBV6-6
CASSPLLAGGSGELFF
TGTGCCAGCAGCCCACTCCTAGCGGGGGGGTCCGGGGAGCTGTTTTTT
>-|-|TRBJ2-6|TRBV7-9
CASSYSGANVLTF
TGTGCCAGCAGCTACTCTGGGGCCAACGTCCTGACTTTC
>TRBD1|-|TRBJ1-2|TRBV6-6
CASSYTRGQGARGYTF
TGTGCCAGCAGTTACACCCGGGGTCAGGGGGCGCGAGGCTACACCTTC
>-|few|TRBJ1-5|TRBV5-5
CASSQEPGINQPQHF
TGTGCCAGCAGCCAAGAGCCAGGGATCAATCAGCCCCAGCATTTT
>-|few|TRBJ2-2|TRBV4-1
CASSQEGPATGELFF
TGCGCCAGCAGCCAAGAGGGACCGGCCACCGGGGAGCTGTTTTTT
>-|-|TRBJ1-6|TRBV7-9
CASSSPGAGAYNSPLHF
TGTGCCAGCAGCTCCCCGGGGGCGGGGGCGTATAATTCACCCCTCCACTTT
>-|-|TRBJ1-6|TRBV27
CASSLSSSPLHF
TGTGCCAGCAGTTTATCCTCTTCACCCCTCCACTTT
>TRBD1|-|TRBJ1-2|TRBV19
CATSDDRALGYTF
TGTGCCACCTCCGACGACAGGGCCCTCGGCTACACCTTC
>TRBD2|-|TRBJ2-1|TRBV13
CASRGGMSSYNEQFF
TGTGCCAGCAGGGGAGGGATGTCCTCCTACAATGAGCAGTTCTTC
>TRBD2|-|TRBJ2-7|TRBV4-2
CASSDLSGGPSYEQYF
TGTGCCAGCAGCGACCTAAGCGGGGGGCCCTCCTACGAGCAGTACTTC